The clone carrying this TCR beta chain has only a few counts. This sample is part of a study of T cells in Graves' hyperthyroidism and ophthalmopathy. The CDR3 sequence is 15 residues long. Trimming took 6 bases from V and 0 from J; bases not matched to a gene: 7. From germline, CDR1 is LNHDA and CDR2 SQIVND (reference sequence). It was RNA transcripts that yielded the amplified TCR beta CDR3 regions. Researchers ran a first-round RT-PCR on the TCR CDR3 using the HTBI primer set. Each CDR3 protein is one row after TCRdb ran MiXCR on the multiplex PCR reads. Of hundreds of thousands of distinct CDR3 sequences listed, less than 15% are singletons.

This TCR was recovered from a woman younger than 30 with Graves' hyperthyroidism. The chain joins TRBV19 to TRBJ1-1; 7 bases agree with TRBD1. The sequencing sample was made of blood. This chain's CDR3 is CASRSTGRMNTEAFF. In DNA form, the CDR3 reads TGTGCCAGTAGATCGACAGGGCGGATGAACACTGAAGCTTTCTTT.